The subject of this entry is one T cell receptor (beta chain). Its antigen remains unidentified. This record comes from a study of stem cell transplantation in POMP-related autoinflammatory disease. J lost 6 bases, V lost 0 bases, and 4 bases had no gene match. Germline CDR1 reads MNHNY; CDR2 reads SVGAGI (reference sequence). The CDR3 sequence is 16 residues long. TCRdb keeps only in-frame clones here, not all; method: immunoSEQ multiplex PCR. The sample holds more than 25,000 clones, almost 90% seen once. General study points: Across all analyzed T-cell subsets, patients with PRAID tended toward reduced diversity and increased clonality. Unique TRB V-J gene pairings were limited in number in patients with PRAID.

This chain joins TRBV6-6 and TRBJ2-4, with 11 bases fitting TRBD1. The TCR originated in a human donor with POMP-related autoinflammation and immune dysregulation (PRAID). Sample: CD4+ T cells from PBMCs, taken before stem cell transplantation. This CDR3 is CASSYSRTGGINIQYF. CDR3 bases: TGTGCCAGCAGTTACTCTAGGACAGGGGGCATAAACATTCAGTACTTC.